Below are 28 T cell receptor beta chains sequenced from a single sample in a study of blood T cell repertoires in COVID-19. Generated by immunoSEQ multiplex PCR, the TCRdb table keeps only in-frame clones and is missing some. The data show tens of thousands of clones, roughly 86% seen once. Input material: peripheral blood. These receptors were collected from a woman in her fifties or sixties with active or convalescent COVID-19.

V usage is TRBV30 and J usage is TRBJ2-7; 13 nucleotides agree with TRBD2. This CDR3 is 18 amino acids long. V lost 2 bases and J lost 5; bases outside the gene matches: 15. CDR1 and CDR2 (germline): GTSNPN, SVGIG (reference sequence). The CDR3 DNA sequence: TGTGCCTGGAGTCGGACTAGCGGGAGCTTAGTGTGGACGGACGAGCAGTACTTC. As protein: CAWSRTSGSLVWTDEQYF.

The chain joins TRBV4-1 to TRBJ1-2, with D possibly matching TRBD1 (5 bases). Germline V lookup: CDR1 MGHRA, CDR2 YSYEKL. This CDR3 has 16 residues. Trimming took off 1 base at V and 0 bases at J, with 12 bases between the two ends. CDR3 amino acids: CASSQGRGASNYGYTF. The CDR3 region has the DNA TGCGCCAGCAGCCAAGGGCGGGGCGCCTCTAACTATGGCTACACCTTC.

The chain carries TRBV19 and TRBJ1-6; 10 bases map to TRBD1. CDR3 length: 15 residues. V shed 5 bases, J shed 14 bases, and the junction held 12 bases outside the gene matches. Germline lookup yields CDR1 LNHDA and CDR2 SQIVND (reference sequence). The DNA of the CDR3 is TGTGCCAGTAGTCCAAGCGCGGGACAGGGGACTACCCTCCACTTT. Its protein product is CASSPSAGQGTTLHF. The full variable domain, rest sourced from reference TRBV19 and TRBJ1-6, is DGGITQSPKYLFRKEGQNVTLSCEQNLNHDAMYWYRQDPGQGLRLIYYSQIVNDFQKGDIAEGYSVSREKKESFPLTVTSAQKNPTAFYLCASSPSAGQGTTLHFGNGTRLTVT.

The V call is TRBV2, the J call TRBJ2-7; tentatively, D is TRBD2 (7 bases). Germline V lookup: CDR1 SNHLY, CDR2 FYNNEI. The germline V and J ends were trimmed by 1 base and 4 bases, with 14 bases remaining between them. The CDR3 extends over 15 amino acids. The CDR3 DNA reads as TGTGCCAGCAGTGAAGTAAGGGGGGGCCAATACGAGCAGTACTTC. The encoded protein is CASSEVRGGQYEQYF. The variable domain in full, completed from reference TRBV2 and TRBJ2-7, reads EPEVTQTPSHQVTQMGQEVILRCVPISNHLYFYWYRQILGQKVEFLVSFYNNEISEKSEIFDDQFSVERPDGSNFTLKIRSTKLEDSAMYFCASSEVRGGQYEQYFGPGTRLTVT.

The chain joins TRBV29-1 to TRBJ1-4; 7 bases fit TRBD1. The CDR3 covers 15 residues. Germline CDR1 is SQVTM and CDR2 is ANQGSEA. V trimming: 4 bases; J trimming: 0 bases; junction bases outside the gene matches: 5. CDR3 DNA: TGCAGCGTTGCCGGGACAGACACAACTAATGAAAAACTGTTTTTT. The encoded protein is CSVAGTDTTNEKLFF.

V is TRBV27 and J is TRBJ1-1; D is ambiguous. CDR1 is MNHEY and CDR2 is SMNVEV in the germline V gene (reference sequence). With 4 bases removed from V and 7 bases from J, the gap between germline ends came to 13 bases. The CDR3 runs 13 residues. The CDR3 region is CASSSARKREAFF. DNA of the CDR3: TGTGCCAGCAGTTCCGCCAGGAAACGTGAAGCTTTCTTT.

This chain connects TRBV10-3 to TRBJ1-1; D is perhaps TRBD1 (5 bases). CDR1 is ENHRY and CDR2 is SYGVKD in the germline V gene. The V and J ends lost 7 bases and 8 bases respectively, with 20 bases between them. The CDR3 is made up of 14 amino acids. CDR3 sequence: CAITGEGHLREAFF. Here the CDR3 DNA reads TGTGCCATCACCGGGGAGGGGCATCTTCGGGAAGCTTTCTTT.

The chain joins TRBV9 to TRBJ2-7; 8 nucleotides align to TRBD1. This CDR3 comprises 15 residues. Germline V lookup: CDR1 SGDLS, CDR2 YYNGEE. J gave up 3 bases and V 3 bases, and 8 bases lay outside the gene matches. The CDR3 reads CASSATTGAYYEQYF. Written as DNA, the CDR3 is TGTGCCAGCAGCGCAACGACAGGGGCCTACTACGAGCAGTACTTC.

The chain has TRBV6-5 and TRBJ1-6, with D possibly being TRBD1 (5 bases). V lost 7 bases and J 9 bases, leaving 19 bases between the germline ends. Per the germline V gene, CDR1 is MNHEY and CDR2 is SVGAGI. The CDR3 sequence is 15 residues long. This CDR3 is CASMEGPRRSSPLHF. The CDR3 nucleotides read TGTGCCAGCATGGAGGGGCCTAGGAGAAGTTCACCCCTCCACTTT.

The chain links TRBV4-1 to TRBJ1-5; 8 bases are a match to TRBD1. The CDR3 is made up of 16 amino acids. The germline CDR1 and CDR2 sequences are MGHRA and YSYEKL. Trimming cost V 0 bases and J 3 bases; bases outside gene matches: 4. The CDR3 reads CASSQELTGVNQPQHF. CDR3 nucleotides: TGCGCCAGCAGCCAAGAGTTGACAGGGGTCAATCAGCCCCAGCATTTT.

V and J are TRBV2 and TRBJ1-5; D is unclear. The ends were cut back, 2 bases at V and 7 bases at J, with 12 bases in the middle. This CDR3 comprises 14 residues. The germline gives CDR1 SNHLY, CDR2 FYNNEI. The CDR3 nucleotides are TGTGCCAGCAGTGAATGGACTGACGGGCAGCCCCAGCATTTT. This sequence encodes CASSEWTDGQPQHF.

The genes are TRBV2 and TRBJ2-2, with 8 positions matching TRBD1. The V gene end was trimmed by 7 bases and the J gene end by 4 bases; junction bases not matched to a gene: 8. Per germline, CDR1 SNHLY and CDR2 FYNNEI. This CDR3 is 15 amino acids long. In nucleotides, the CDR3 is TGTGCCAGCAATGAGTTACAGGGGGGCACCGGGGAGCTGTTTTTT. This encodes CASNELQGGTGELFF.

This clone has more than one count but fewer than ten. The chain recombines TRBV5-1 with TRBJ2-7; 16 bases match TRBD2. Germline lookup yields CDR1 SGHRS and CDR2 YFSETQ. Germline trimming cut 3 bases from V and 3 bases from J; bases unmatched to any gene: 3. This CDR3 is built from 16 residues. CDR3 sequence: CASSSGLAGGLYEQYF. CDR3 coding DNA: TGCGCCAGCAGCTCGGGACTAGCGGGAGGGCTCTACGAGCAGTACTTC.

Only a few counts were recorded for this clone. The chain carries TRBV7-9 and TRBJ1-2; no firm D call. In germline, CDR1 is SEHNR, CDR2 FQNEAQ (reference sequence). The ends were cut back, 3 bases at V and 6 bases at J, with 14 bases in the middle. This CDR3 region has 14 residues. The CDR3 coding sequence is TGTGCCAGCAGCTTGCTAGGAATCACTGATGGCTACACCTTC. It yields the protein CASSLLGITDGYTF.

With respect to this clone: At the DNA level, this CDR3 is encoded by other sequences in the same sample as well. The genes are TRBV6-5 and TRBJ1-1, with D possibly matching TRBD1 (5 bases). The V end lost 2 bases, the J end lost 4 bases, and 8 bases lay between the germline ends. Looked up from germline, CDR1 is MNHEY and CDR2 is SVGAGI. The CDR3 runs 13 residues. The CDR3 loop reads CASSYPQGTEAFF. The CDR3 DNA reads TGTGCCAGCAGTTACCCGCAGGGCACTGAAGCTTTCTTT.

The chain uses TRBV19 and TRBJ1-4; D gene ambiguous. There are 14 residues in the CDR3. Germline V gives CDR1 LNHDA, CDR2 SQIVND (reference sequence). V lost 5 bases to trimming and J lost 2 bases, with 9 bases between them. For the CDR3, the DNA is TGTGCCAGTAGTGTATGGGCGACTAATGAAAAACTGTTTTTT. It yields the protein CASSVWATNEKLFF. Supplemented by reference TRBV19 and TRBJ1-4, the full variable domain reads DGGITQSPKYLFRKEGQNVTLSCEQNLNHDAMYWYRQDPGQGLRLIYYSQIVNDFQKGDIAEGYSVSREKKESFPLTVTSAQKNPTAFYLCASSVWATNEKLFFGSGTQLSVL.

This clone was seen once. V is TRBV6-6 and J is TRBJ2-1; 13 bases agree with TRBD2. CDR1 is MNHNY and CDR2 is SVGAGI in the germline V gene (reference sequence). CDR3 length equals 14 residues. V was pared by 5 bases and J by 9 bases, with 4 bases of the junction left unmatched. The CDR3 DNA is TGTGCCAGCAGTCCTACTAGCGGGGGGGTTGAGCAGTTCTTC. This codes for CASSPTSGGVEQFF.

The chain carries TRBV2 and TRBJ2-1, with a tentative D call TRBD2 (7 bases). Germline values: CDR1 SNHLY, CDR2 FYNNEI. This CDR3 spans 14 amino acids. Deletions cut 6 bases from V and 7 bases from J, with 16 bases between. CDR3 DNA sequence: TGTGCCAGCAGGAGGGGGGAGGGCCGGAATGAGCAGTTCTTC. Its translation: CASRRGEGRNEQFF.

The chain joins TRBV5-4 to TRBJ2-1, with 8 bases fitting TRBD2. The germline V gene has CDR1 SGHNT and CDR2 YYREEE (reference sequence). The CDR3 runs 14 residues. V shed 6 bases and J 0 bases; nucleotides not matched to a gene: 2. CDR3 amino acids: CASTSGSSYNEQFF. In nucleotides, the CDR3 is TGTGCCAGCACAAGCGGGAGCTCCTACAATGAGCAGTTCTTC.

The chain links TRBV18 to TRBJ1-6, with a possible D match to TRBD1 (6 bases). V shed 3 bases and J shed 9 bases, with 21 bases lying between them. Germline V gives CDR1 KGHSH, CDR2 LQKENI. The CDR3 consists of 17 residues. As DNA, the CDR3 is TGTGCCAGCTCACCCCGGCCCGGGGGGCTGGGGGGTTCACCCCTCCACTTT. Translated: CASSPRPGGLGGSPLHF.

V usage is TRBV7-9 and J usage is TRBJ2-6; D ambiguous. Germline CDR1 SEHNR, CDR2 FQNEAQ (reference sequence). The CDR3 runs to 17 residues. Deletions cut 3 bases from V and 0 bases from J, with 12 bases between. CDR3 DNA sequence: TGTGCCAGCAGCTTGCCAGTCAGGTTCTCTGGGGCCAACGTCCTGACTTTC. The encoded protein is CASSLPVRFSGANVLTF. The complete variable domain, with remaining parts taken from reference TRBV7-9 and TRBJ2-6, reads DTGVSQNPRHKITKRGQNVTFRCDPISEHNRLYWYRQTLGQGPEFLTYFQNEAQLEKSRLLSDRFSAERPKGSFSTLEIQRTEQGDSAMYLCASSLPVRFSGANVLTFGAGSRLTVL.

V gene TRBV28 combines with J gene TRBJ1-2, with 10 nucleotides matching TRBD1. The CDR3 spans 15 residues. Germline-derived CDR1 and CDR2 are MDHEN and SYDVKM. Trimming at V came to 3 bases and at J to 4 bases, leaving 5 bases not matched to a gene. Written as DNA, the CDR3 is TGTGCCAGCAGTTTGACAGGGGGCGCTCCCTATGGCTACACCTTC. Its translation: CASSLTGGAPYGYTF.

CDR3 sequence reads: CASSPGQGDYEQYF. CDR3 nucleotides: TGTGCCAGCAGCCCCGGACAGGGCGACTACGAGCAGTACTTC. The rearrangement joins TRBV5-6 to TRBJ2-7, with 8 bases that match TRBD1. This CDR3 contains 14 residues. Trimming removed 4 bases from V and 3 bases from J; junction bases left unmatched: 6. Germline V lookup: CDR1 SGHDT, CDR2 YYEEEE.

The DNA for the CDR3 is TGTGCCAGTAGTATCTGGGACAGGGCCGTCTATGGCTACACCTTC. Translation: CASSIWDRAVYGYTF. This chain links TRBV19 with TRBJ1-2; 9 bases fit TRBD1. V lost 3 bases and J lost 4; bases outside the gene matches: 6. The CDR3 loop spans 15 amino acids. Germline CDR1 LNHDA, CDR2 SQIVND (reference sequence).

CDR3: CAIRAQQGEKLFF. The DNA of the CDR3 is TGTGCCATCAGAGCGCAGCAAGGAGAAAAACTGTTTTTT. V and J are TRBV10-3 and TRBJ1-4; D unclear. Germline-derived CDR1 and CDR2 are ENHRY and SYGVKD. Trimming stripped 6 bases from V and 8 bases from J, with 13 bases between. CDR3 size: 13 residues.

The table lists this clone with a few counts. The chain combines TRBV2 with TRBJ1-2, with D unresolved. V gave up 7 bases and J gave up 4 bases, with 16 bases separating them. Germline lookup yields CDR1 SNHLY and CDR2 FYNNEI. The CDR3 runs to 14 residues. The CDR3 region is CASTPDKGGYGYTF. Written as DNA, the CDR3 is TGTGCCAGCACACCCGACAAGGGAGGCTATGGCTACACCTTC.

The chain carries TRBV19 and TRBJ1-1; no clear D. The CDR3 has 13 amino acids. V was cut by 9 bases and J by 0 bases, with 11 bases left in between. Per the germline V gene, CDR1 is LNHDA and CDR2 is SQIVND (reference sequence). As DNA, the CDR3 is TGTGCCAGCGAGGCCGCTATGAACACTGAAGCTTTCTTT. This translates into CASEAAMNTEAFF. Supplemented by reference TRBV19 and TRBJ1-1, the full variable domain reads DGGITQSPKYLFRKEGQNVTLSCEQNLNHDAMYWYRQDPGQGLRLIYYSQIVNDFQKGDIAEGYSVSREKKESFPLTVTSAQKNPTAFYLCASEAAMNTEAFFGQGTRLTVV.

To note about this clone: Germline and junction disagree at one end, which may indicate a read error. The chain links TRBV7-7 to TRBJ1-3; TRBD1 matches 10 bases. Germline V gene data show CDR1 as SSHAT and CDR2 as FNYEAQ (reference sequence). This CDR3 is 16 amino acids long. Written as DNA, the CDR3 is TGTGCTAGCAGCATTTTCACAGACAGGGGGCATAACACCATATATTTT. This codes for CASSIFTDRGHNTIYF. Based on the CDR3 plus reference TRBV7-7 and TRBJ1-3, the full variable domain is GAGVSQSPRYKVTKRGQDVTLRCDPISSHATLYWYQQALGQGPEFLTYFNYEAQPDKSGLPSDRFSAERPEGSISTLTIQRTEQRDSAMYRCASSIFTDRGHNTIYFGEGSWLTVV.